This T cell receptor (beta chain) originates from a study of shared clonotypes between healthy human individuals. Study as a whole: The study used three CD4 naive, three CD4 memory, two CD8 naive and one CD8 memory plate per donor.

For this clone: Its antigen is undetermined.

The CDR3 consists of 13 residues. CDR1 is MNHNS and CDR2 is SASEGT in the germline V gene. The study ran the assay at deep level. In the original processing: ImmunoSEQ supplied junction-only sequences lacking quality scores, so filtering was different. Data came from immunoSEQ multiplex PCR; TCRdb stores just in-frame clones and leaves some out. The V and J calls and clone size were taken over from that table, and D and trimming were inferred from the DNA. Among about 1.4 million clones listed, around 97% were seen once. Findings of the study overall: Investigators collected only blood, and repertoires in tissues likely differ.

Sequenced sample: naive CD4+ T cells sorted from blood. Described subset: CD45RA+ positively selected. This TCR was recovered from a man aged 25-45 years in good health. This chain links TRBV6-1 with TRBJ1-1; no definite D call. The CDR3 DNA sequence: TGTGCTAGCGGAGAAGGTGCGAACACTGAAGCTTTCTTT. It yields the protein CASGEGANTEAFF.